The clone carrying this T cell receptor (beta chain) has a single count. Time point noted: 2014-2015 season, pre-vaccination. Cells are cTfh (non-naive CD4+CXCR5+PD-1+), split by ICOS and CD38 into double-positive or double-negative. This sample is drawn from a study of follicular helper T cells after annual influenza vaccination. The V gene lost 3 bases and the J gene lost 1 base, with 17 bases spanning the gap. In germline, CDR1 is MDHEN, CDR2 SYDVKM. This CDR3 spans 17 amino acids. Assay used: immunoSEQ multiplex PCR; TCRdb lists only in-frame clones, some missing. The table includes over 25,000 clones, roughly 80% detected once.

This specimen was CXCR5+ CD38- circulating T follicular helper cells from blood, taken on the day of influenza vaccination. Subset in this sample: circulating Tfh, non-naive CD4+CXCR5+PD-1+ (ICOS+CD38+ or ICOS-CD38-). J is TRBJ2-3 and V is TRBV28; D perhaps matches TRBD2 (5 bases). The TCR was taken from an adult who received the influenza vaccine. The chain's CDR3 is CASSFWELKGGTDTQYF. The CDR3 DNA reads as TGTGCCAGCAGTTTCTGGGAGTTGAAGGGCGGCACAGATACGCAGTATTTT.